This TCR beta chain was recorded in a study of early T cells in non-severe SARS-CoV-2 infection. Note on this clonotype: Its antigen is as yet unknown.

CDR1 is SGHTA, CDR2 FQGTGA, per germline. Trimming took 4 bases from V and 10 from J, leaving 15 bases between them. The CDR3 consists of 13 residues. Overall study results and limits: Using VDJdb, the matching emphasized anti-spike CD8 responses while missing private and CD4 specificities.

Molecules of cDNA were individually given unique molecular identifiers that were attached to them. Each CDR3 protein is one row after TCRdb ran MiXCR on the 5' RACE reads. The sample holds about 46,000 distinct CDR3 sequences, over 5% seen once. This sample comprised whole blood, obtained at baseline. This TCR was recovered from an adult who was a healthcare worker with PCR-confirmed SARS-CoV-2 infection or an uninfected control (not recorded which). The chain has TRBV7-3 and TRBJ2-3; D might be TRBD1 or TRBD2, each matching 5 bases. The CDR3 here is CASSYQLRDPQYF. The CDR3 coding sequence is TGTGCCAGCAGCTATCAACTCCGGGACCCGCAGTATTTT. The full variable domain, completed using reference TRBV7-3 and TRBJ2-3, is GAGVSQTPSNKVTEKGKYVELRCDPISGHTALYWYRQSLGQGPEFLIYFQGTGAADDSGLPNDRFFAVRPEGSVSTLKIQRTERGDSAVYLCASSYQLRDPQYFGPGTRLTVL.